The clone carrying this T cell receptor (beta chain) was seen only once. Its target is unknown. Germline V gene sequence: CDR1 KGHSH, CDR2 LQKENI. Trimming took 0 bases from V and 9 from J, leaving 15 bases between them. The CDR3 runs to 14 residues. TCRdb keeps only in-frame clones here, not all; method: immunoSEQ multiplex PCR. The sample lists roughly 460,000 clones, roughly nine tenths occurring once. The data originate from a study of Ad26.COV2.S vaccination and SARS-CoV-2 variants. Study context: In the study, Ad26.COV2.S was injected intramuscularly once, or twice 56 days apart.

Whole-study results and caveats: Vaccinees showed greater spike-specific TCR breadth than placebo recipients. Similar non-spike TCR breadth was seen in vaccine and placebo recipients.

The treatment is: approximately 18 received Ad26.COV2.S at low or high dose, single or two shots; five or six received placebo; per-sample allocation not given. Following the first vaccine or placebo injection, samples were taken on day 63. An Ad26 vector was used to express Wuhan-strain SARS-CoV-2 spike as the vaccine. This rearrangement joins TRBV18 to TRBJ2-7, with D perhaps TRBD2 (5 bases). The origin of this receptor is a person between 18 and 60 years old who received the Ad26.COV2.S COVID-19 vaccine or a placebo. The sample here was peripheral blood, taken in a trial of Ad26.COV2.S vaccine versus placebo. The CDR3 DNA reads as TGTGCCAGCTCACCACCTTCCGAGAGGGATGGGCAGTACTTC. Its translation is CASSPPSERDGQYF. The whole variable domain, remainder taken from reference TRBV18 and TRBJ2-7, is NAGVMQNPRHLVRRRGQEARLRCSPMKGHSHVYWYRQLPEEGLKFMVYLQKENIIDESGMPKERFSAEFPKEGPSILRIQQVVRGDSAAYFCASSPPSERDGQYFGPGTRLTVT.